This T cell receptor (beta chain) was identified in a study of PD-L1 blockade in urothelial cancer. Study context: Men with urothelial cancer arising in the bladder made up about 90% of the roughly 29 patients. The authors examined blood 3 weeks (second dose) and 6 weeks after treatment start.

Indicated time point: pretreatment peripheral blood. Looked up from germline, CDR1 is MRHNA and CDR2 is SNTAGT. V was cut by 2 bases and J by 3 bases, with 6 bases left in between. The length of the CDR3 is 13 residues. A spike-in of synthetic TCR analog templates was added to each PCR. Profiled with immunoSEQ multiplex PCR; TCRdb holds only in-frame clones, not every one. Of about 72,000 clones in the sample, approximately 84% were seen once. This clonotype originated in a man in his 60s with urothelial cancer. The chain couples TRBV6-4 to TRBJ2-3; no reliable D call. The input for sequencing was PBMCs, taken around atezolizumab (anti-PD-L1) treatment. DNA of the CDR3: TGTGCCAGCAGTGACGCGGAGACAGATACGCAGTATTTT. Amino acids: CASSDAETDTQYF.